A single sample is the source of the 22 T cell receptor beta chains below, sequenced in a study of cytomegalovirus exposure and HLA in healthy donors. The PCR employed 60 Vbeta primers together with 13 Jbeta primers. Clones were sequenced by immunoSEQ multiplex PCR, and TCRdb holds only the in-frame ones, with some missing. The top ten hold 3.1% of the sample, which has 150,000 or so clones, nearly 80% seen once. Sequences were obtained from PBMCs. The receptor set was obtained from a woman between 40 and 50 years old in good health and CMV-seronegative.

The genes are TRBV19 and TRBJ1-3; D call uncertain. V lost 4 bases to trimming and J lost 0 bases, with 7 bases between them. From germline, CDR1 is LNHDA and CDR2 SQIVND (reference sequence). This CDR3 has 14 residues. The CDR3 sequence is CASSTVYSGNTIYF. The CDR3 DNA reads TGTGCCAGTAGTACAGTGTACTCTGGAAACACCATATATTTT. Using reference TRBV19 and TRBJ1-3 for the parts outside the CDR3, the full variable domain is DGGITQSPKYLFRKEGQNVTLSCEQNLNHDAMYWYRQDPGQGLRLIYYSQIVNDFQKGDIAEGYSVSREKKESFPLTVTSAQKNPTAFYLCASSTVYSGNTIYFGEGSWLTVV.

The chain carries TRBV5-8 and TRBJ2-3, with 12 bases aligning to TRBD2. The ends lost 6 bases at V and 4 bases at J; junction bases unmatched: 6. CDR1 is SGHTS, CDR2 YDEGEE, per germline. This CDR3 is built from 15 residues. CDR3: CASILAGGRSDTQYF. DNA for the CDR3: TGTGCCAGCATCCTAGCGGGGGGGCGTTCAGATACGCAGTATTTT.

This rearrangement joins TRBV4-1 to TRBJ2-2, with TRBD1 identical over 9 bases. CDR3 length: 14 amino acids. V was pared by 1 base and J by 6 bases, with 0 bases of the junction left unmatched. Germline lookup yields CDR1 MGHRA and CDR2 YSYEKL. The CDR3 protein is CASSQGTGAGELFF. CDR3 in DNA: TGCGCCAGCAGCCAAGGGACAGGGGCCGGGGAGCTGTTTTTT.

This clone was observed a single time. The chain recombines TRBV7-9 with TRBJ1-5; D is perhaps TRBD1 (5 bases). In germline, CDR1 is SEHNR, CDR2 FQNEAQ (reference sequence). Between the trimmed V and J ends, which lost 4 bases and 11 bases, there was a span of 18 bases. The CDR3 is made up of 14 amino acids. The CDR3 here is CASSSNLDRQTQHF. The CDR3 region has the DNA TGTGCCAGCAGCTCCAACCTGGACCGACAGACCCAGCATTTT.

There are a few counts of this clone. The CDR3 bases are TGTGCCAGCAGCTTGCGAGGGTTCCACGAGCAGTACTTC. It yields the protein CASSLRGFHEQYF. J is TRBJ2-7 and V is TRBV5-8, with a tentative D call TRBD2 (5 bases). CDR3 length: 13 amino acids. The germline CDR1 and CDR2 sequences are SGHTS and YDEGEE. V was pared by 1 base and J by 5 bases, with 10 bases between.

This clone was recorded a few times. The chain joins TRBV18 to TRBJ1-5, with TRBD1 matching over 8 bases. V shed 1 base, J shed 7 bases, and the junction held 3 bases outside the gene matches. Germline assignment: CDR1 KGHSH and CDR2 LQKENI. The CDR3 spans 14 residues. As DNA, the CDR3 is TGTGCCAGCTCACCACGGCAGGGGGCCCAGCCCCAGCATTTT. It specifies CASSPRQGAQPQHF.

CDR3 nucleotide sequence: TGTGCCAGCAGCGACGTTCGACAGGGAGGCACCGGGGAGCTGTTTTTT. Amino acid sequence: CASSDVRQGGTGELFF. The chain carries TRBV9 and TRBJ2-2, with TRBD1 as a possible D gene (7 bases). Trimming pared 3 bases from V and 4 bases from J, leaving 16 bases between. Germline CDR1 and CDR2: SGDLS and YYNGEE. This CDR3 has 16 amino acids.

The chain couples TRBV13 to TRBJ2-5; 8 bases are shared with TRBD2. V trimming: 5 bases; J trimming: 3 bases; junction bases outside the gene matches: 5. Per germline, CDR1 PRHDT and CDR2 FYEKMQ (reference sequence). The CDR3 contains 14 residues. The chain's CDR3 is CASSLMRGEETQYF. CDR3 coding DNA: TGTGCCAGCAGCCTAATGCGGGGGGAAGAGACCCAGTACTTC.

This clone was found a few times. The V and J genes are TRBV12-5 and TRBJ1-1; D gene ambiguous. Germline V gene lookup returns CDR1 LGHNT and CDR2 FRNRAP. Trimming cost V 7 bases and J 4 bases, with 13 bases left between them. The length of the CDR3 is 13 residues. The CDR3 sequence is CASEAGGTTEAFF. As DNA, the CDR3 is TGTGCTAGTGAAGCAGGAGGAACCACTGAAGCTTTCTTT. The whole variable domain, remainder taken from reference TRBV12-5 and TRBJ1-1, is DARVTQTPRHKVTEMGQEVTMRCQPILGHNTVFWYRQTMMQGLELLAYFRNRAPLDDSGMPKDRFSAEMPDATLATLKIQPSEPRDSAVYFCASEAGGTTEAFFGQGTRLTVV.

The chain carries TRBV7-3 and TRBJ2-1, with TRBD2 matching over 8 bases. V gave up 3 bases and J gave up 4 bases; unmatched junction bases: 2. CDR1 and CDR2 (germline): SGHTA, FQGTGA. The CDR3 runs to 14 residues. The CDR3 coding sequence is TGTGCCAGCAGCTTGGCTAGCGGGTACAATGAGCAGTTCTTC. Protein sequence: CASSLASGYNEQFF. Together with reference TRBV7-3 and TRBJ2-1, the CDR3 gives the full variable domain: GAGVSQTPSNKVTEKGKYVELRCDPISGHTALYWYRQSLGQGPEFLIYFQGTGAADDSGLPNDRFFAVRPEGSVSTLKIQRTERGDSAVYLCASSLASGYNEQFFGPGTRLTVL.

V is TRBV27 and J is TRBJ2-3; the match to TRBD1 covers 7 bases. The CDR3 has 17 amino acids. Germline lookup yields CDR1 MNHEY and CDR2 SMNVEV (reference sequence). After removal of 6 bases from V and 4 bases from J, the junction contained 16 bases not matched to a gene. CDR3 protein: CASSNIDGQVAPDTQYF. DNA for the CDR3: TGTGCCAGCAGCAATATTGATGGACAGGTGGCCCCAGATACGCAGTATTTT.

The chain carries TRBV6-5 and TRBJ2-1, with 7 bases lining up with TRBD1. The CDR3 loop spans 16 amino acids. The germline CDR1 and CDR2 sequences are MNHEY and SVGAGI. Trimming cost V 2 bases and J 0 bases; bases outside gene matches: 4. The CDR3: CASSYQGVRSYNEQFF. For the CDR3, the DNA is TGTGCCAGCAGTTACCAGGGGGTTCGCTCCTACAATGAGCAGTTCTTC.

The chain has TRBV2 and TRBJ1-1; no firm D call. V gave up 9 bases and J gave up 2 bases, with 13 bases separating them. The CDR3 is 13 residues long. Germline V gives CDR1 SNHLY, CDR2 FYNNEI. The CDR3, as DNA: TGTGCCAGTTTCCTTGACATCAACACTGAAGCTTTCTTT. The encoded protein is CASFLDINTEAFF. Filled out from reference TRBV2 and TRBJ1-1, the complete variable domain reads EPEVTQTPSHQVTQMGQEVILRCVPISNHLYFYWYRQILGQKVEFLVSFYNNEISEKSEIFDDQFSVERPDGSNFTLKIRSTKLEDSAMYFCASFLDINTEAFFGQGTRLTVV.

Only one count was recorded for this clone. This sequence joins TRBV4-2 and TRBJ1-1, with 8 bases lining up with TRBD1. Trimming removed 3 bases from V and 5 bases from J; junction bases left unmatched: 2. The CDR3 runs to 13 residues. Germline V gene sequence: CDR1 LGHNA, CDR2 YNFKEQ. For the CDR3, the DNA is TGTGCCAGCAGCCAGACAGGGGATACTGAAGCTTTCTTT. Its protein is CASSQTGDTEAFF.

The table lists this clone with a few counts. The chain recombines TRBV5-6 with TRBJ2-7; D is undetermined. The CDR3 loop spans 14 amino acids. V was pared by 1 base and J by 0 bases, with 8 bases between. In germline, CDR1 is SGHDT, CDR2 YYEEEE. CDR3 region: CASSLPLYSYEQYF. CDR3 coding DNA: TGTGCCAGCAGCTTGCCACTGTACTCCTACGAGCAGTACTTC. Filled out from reference TRBV5-6 and TRBJ2-7, the complete variable domain reads DAGVTQSPTHLIKTRGQQVTLRCSPKSGHDTVSWYQQALGQGPQFIFQYYEEEERQRGNFPDRFSGHQFPNYSSELNVNALLLGDSALYLCASSLPLYSYEQYFGPGTRLTVT.

Points on this clone: Other DNA variants within this sample encode the same CDR3. V usage is TRBV5-4 and J usage is TRBJ2-7; the match to TRBD2 covers 14 bases. Per germline, CDR1 SGHNT and CDR2 YYREEE (reference sequence). V gave up 4 bases and J gave up 2 bases; unmatched junction bases: 2. This CDR3 spans 15 amino acids. CDR3 region: CASSGLAGGPYEQYF. The DNA of the CDR3 is TGTGCCAGCAGCGGACTAGCGGGGGGTCCCTACGAGCAGTACTTC.

CDR3 region: CASSRGYGYTF. The CDR3 coding sequence is TGTGCCAGCAGCAGGGGCTATGGCTACACCTTC. The chain uses TRBV11-2 and TRBJ1-2; possible D gene TRBD1, 5 bases. The CDR3 spans 11 residues. Per the germline V gene, CDR1 is SGHAT and CDR2 is FQNNGV. Trimming removed 5 bases at V and 4 bases at J, with 5 bases between.

The rearrangement joins TRBV5-5 to TRBJ2-2, with D perhaps matching TRBD1 (6 bases). Looked up from germline, CDR1 is SGHKS and CDR2 is YYEKEE (reference sequence). CDR3 length: 13 amino acids. The ends were cut back, 2 bases at V and 9 bases at J, with 11 bases in the middle. CDR3 bases: TGTGCCAGCAGCTTTGAAGGGGGTCGGGAGCTGTTTTTT. It specifies CASSFEGGRELFF.

The rearrangement joins TRBV28 to TRBJ1-3; the D is unclear. The CDR3 consists of 13 residues. The V end lost 3 bases, the J end lost 7 bases, and 10 bases lay between the germline ends. Per the germline V gene, CDR1 is MDHEN and CDR2 is SYDVKM. The CDR3 DNA reads TGTGCCAGCAGTTTGGTCAGTTCCAACACCATATATTTT. This codes for CASSLVSSNTIYF. Complete variable domain (other parts from reference TRBV28 and TRBJ1-3): DVKVTQSSRYLVKRTGEKVFLECVQDMDHENMFWYRQDPGLGLRLIYFSYDVKMKEKGDIPEGYSVSREKKERFSLILESASTNQTSMYLCASSLVSSNTIYFGEGSWLTVV.

The chain uses TRBV11-2 and TRBJ2-5; D is ambiguous. Germline V gives CDR1 SGHAT, CDR2 FQNNGV. Trimming pared 5 bases from V and 2 bases from J, leaving 9 bases between. CDR3 length equals 13 residues. CDR3 bases: TGTGCCAGCAGCCGCTATGGTCAAGAGACCCAGTACTTC. This gives the protein CASSRYGQETQYF.

In its sample, this clone ranks as medium-sized (0.01 to 0.1%). This chain uses TRBV11-2 with TRBJ2-1; D not resolved. Trimming took off 0 bases at V and 6 bases at J, with 9 bases between the two ends. The germline CDR1 and CDR2 sequences are SGHAT and FQNNGV. The CDR3 is 14 amino acids. CDR3 region: CASSLDVYANEQFF. CDR3 in DNA: TGTGCCAGCAGCTTAGATGTCTACGCCAATGAGCAGTTCTTC.

The chain uses TRBV2 and TRBJ1-2, with TRBD1 matching over 10 bases. V shed 4 bases and J 3 bases; nucleotides not matched to a gene: 8. Germline V gene lookup returns CDR1 SNHLY and CDR2 FYNNEI. The CDR3 runs to 16 residues. The CDR3 is CASSARPGQGYYGYTF. The CDR3 nucleotides are TGTGCCAGCAGTGCGAGACCGGGACAGGGGTACTATGGCTACACCTTC.